The 6 T cell receptor beta chains presented below share a single source sample, sequenced in a study of T cell repertoires in ileal Crohn's disease. Time point given: inflamed ileum from the surgical specimen. Clones were read by immunoSEQ multiplex PCR, and TCRdb kept only the in-frame ones, dropping some. This table holds over 6,500 clones, about four fifths found once. Source material: ileal tissue. The receptors here all came from an adult with Crohn's disease.

V and J are TRBV2 and TRBJ2-5; 10 bases fit TRBD1. V was pared by 6 bases and J by 3 bases, with 4 bases of the junction left unmatched. The CDR3 is 14 amino acids. CDR1 and CDR2 (germline): SNHLY, FYNNEI. The CDR3 nucleotides read TGTGCCAGCAGGACCGGGACAGGGGAAGAGACCCAGTACTTC. Residues: CASRTGTGEETQYF.

The rearrangement joins TRBV15 to TRBJ1-2; D is possibly TRBD1 (5 bases). The germline V and J ends were trimmed by 4 bases and 4 bases, with 10 bases remaining between them. Germline assignment: CDR1 LNHNV and CDR2 YYDKDF (reference sequence). The CDR3 totals 13 residues. Here the CDR3 reads CATSMGTVYGYTF. CDR3 bases: TGTGCCACCAGCATGGGGACGGTCTATGGCTACACCTTC.

The rearrangement joins TRBV27 to TRBJ2-1; D is undetermined. The germline V gene has CDR1 MNHEY and CDR2 SMNVEV (reference sequence). The CDR3 length is 15 residues. The ends were cut back, 6 bases at V and 9 bases at J, with 21 bases in the middle. CDR3 protein: CASSPPQRSLAEQFF. The CDR3, as DNA: TGTGCCAGCAGCCCCCCCCAGCGTAGCTTAGCTGAGCAGTTCTTC.

The chain recombines TRBV28 with TRBJ1-5; D is undetermined. This CDR3 has 12 amino acids. Trimming shortened V by 5 bases and J by 6 bases, and 8 bases separated the two germline ends. Per the germline V gene, CDR1 is MDHEN and CDR2 is SYDVKM. CDR3 protein: CASSQRSQPQHF. In DNA form, the CDR3 reads TGTGCCAGCAGTCAACGGTCTCAGCCCCAGCATTTT.

The table lists this clone with a count of one. V and J are TRBV4-2 and TRBJ1-2; D unresolved. The CDR3 covers 16 residues. V lost 0 bases to trimming and J lost 0 bases, with 11 bases between them. The germline gives CDR1 LGHNA, CDR2 YNFKEQ. CDR3 DNA sequence: TGTGCCAGCAGCCAAGACACAAACCGCGCTAACTATGGCTACACCTTC. Translation gives CASSQDTNRANYGYTF.

The chain carries TRBV5-4 and TRBJ2-7; a weak D match, TRBD1 (6 bases). V was cut by 2 bases and J by 4 bases, with 10 bases left in between. Germline lookup yields CDR1 SGHNT and CDR2 YYREEE (reference sequence). The CDR3 totals 13 residues. CDR3 in amino acids: CASSFRGRYEQYF. The CDR3 DNA reads TGTGCCAGCAGCTTCAGGGGACGGTACGAGCAGTACTTC.